A selection of T cell receptor beta chains follows, all from one sample in a study of radiation and T cells in renal cell carcinoma. Some clones are missing from TCRdb's copy, which holds only in-frame ones; the method was immunoSEQ multiplex PCR. The repertoire consists of roughly 80,000 clones, with 70% to 90% occurring once and the leading ten covering 22%. This material consisted of blood, taken from a patient whose treatment included radiotherapy and nephrectomy. The receptor set was obtained from a woman aged 45-60 years with renal cell carcinoma. Both conserved end residues are part of each CDR3. The D gene is left open where the match is weak. Rows give clone size only sometimes, using once, few, many, or a class for an expanded clone.

cdr3_aa cdr3_nt d_call v_call clone_size j_call
CASSLGGGALGTQYF TGCGCCAGCAGCTTGGGAGGTGGGGCTTTGGGGACCCAGTACTTC - TRBV5-1 - TRBJ2-5
CASSQDPVAYNEQFF TGCGCCAGCAGCCAAGATCCGGTAGCCTACAATGAGCAGTTCTTC - TRBV4-1 - TRBJ2-1
CASSLVSVAEAFF TGTGCCAGCAGCTTAGTGTCAGTCGCTGAAGCTTTCTTT - TRBV7-6 - TRBJ1-1
CASSQDRGLGGYTF TGCGCCAGCAGCCAGGACAGGGGGTTGGGTGGCTACACCTTC TRBD1 TRBV4-3 - TRBJ1-2
CASSPVQGKVGATNEKLFF TGTGCCAGCAGCCCCGTACAGGGTAAGGTTGGGGCAACTAATGAAAAACTGTTTTTT - TRBV7-8 - TRBJ1-4
CASSLAGTGELFF TGTGCCAGCAGCTTAGCGGGCACCGGGGAGCTGTTTTTT - TRBV7-2 - TRBJ2-2
CSAERQGDDGYTF TGCAGCGCCGAGAGACAGGGGGATGATGGCTACACCTTC TRBD1 TRBV29-1 - TRBJ1-2
CASSQGSIVDTQYF TGTGCCAGCAGCCAAGGCAGTATAGTGGATACGCAGTATTTT - TRBV14 - TRBJ2-3
CASEGRGNTGELFF TGTGCCAGTGAGGGAAGAGGCAACACCGGGGAGCTGTTTTTT - TRBV19 - TRBJ2-2
CASRPSGANVLTF TGTGCCAGCAGACCCTCTGGGGCCAACGTCCTGACTTTC - TRBV27 once TRBJ2-6
CASSGTSGQPQHF TGTGCCAGTAGTGGCACCAGCGGACAGCCCCAGCATTTT - TRBV19 once TRBJ1-5
CASSEAGRAVGYTF TGTGCCAGCAGTGAGGCAGGGCGCGCGGTCGGCTACACCTTC - TRBV25-1 - TRBJ1-2
CATGSADFRGTDTQYF TGTGCCACGGGTTCGGCGGACTTCCGGGGGACAGATACGCAGTATTTT - TRBV27 - TRBJ2-3
CASSHGTSGYEQYF TGTGCCAGCAGCCACGGGACTAGCGGCTACGAGCAGTACTTC TRBD2 TRBV4-2 - TRBJ2-7
CAIKREGSYEQYF TGTGCCATCAAAAGGGAGGGTTCCTACGAGCAGTACTTC TRBD2 TRBV10-3 - TRBJ2-7
CTSRTDRANTEAFF TGTACCAGCAGGACCGACAGGGCGAACACTGAAGCTTTCTTT TRBD1 TRBV7-8 - TRBJ1-1
CASSPRTSWDYEQYF TGTGCCAGCAGTCCCAGGACTAGTTGGGACTACGAGCAGTACTTC TRBD2 TRBV27 - TRBJ2-7
CASSIGGGAIDTQYF TGTGCCAGTAGTATAGGTGGGGGGGCTATAGATACGCAGTATTTT - TRBV19 - TRBJ2-3
CASSSGVERETQYF TGTGCCAGCAGCTCCGGGGTGGAGAGAGAGACCCAGTACTTC - TRBV14 - TRBJ2-5
CSIGGAYEQYF TGCAGCATCGGAGGGGCCTACGAGCAGTACTTC - TRBV29-1 - TRBJ2-7
CASSSPSDTQYF TGTGCCAGCAGTTCCCCATCGGATACGCAGTATTTT - TRBV28 - TRBJ2-3